This TCR beta chain was recovered during a study of PD-L1 blockade in urothelial cancer. Study information: Blood was analyzed 3 weeks (second dose) and 6 weeks after treatment start. Whole-study results and caveats: Below-median pretreatment blood TCR clonality was a predictor of better survival.

Stated time point: peripheral blood 6 weeks after treatment start. Diagnoses among patients were locally advanced or metastatic urothelial carcinoma. Clones were sequenced by immunoSEQ multiplex PCR, and TCRdb holds only the in-frame ones, with some missing. The sample holds tens of thousands of clones, roughly 84% seen once. Concerning this clone: What it recognizes is unknown.

This clonotype originated in a man aged 50-59 years with urothelial cancer. The sample in question was PBMCs, obtained around atezolizumab (anti-PD-L1) treatment.

CDR3 coding DNA: TGTGCCAGTAGTCCAGGGACAGGGGGGACCTACGAGCAGTACTTC. It is translated as CASSPGTGGTYEQYF. The chain combines TRBV19 with TRBJ2-7; 11 bases are a match to TRBD1. V shed 5 bases and J 2 bases; nucleotides not matched to a gene: 5. This CDR3 is 15 amino acids long. Germline CDR1 and CDR2: LNHDA and SQIVND (reference sequence). Together with reference TRBV19 and TRBJ2-7, the CDR3 gives the full variable domain: DGGITQSPKYLFRKEGQNVTLSCEQNLNHDAMYWYRQDPGQGLRLIYYSQIVNDFQKGDIAEGYSVSREKKESFPLTVTSAQKNPTAFYLCASSPGTGGTYEQYFGPGTRLTVT.